The T cell receptor (beta chain) under discussion was sequenced for a study of T cell clonotyping in hematopoietic cell transplantation. General study points: Without cell sorting, CD4 versus CD8 contributions remain unresolved. Pathologically expanded recipient clonotypes increased progressively from day 30 to day 180 as diversity fell. Graft donor and pretransplant recipient Inverse Simpson Index values predicted broader posttransplant TCR diversity.

Comment on this clone: Its antigen is unidentified.

The protocol was immunoSEQ multiplex PCR, while the TCRdb copy is restricted to in-frame clones and leaves out a portion. The sample lists fewer than 9,500 clones, roughly four fifths seen once, with roughly 51% in the top ten. The germline gives CDR1 ENHRY, CDR2 SYGVKD. This CDR3 region has 16 residues. V was shortened by 4 bases and J by 2 bases, with 17 bases between the two germline ends. The gene calls are TRBV10-3 and TRBJ1-2; D is ambiguous. Sequencing used PBMCs, obtained at the time of graft-versus-host disease after allogeneic stem cell transplant. The clonotype comes from a male patient aged 60 to 75 who had an allogeneic stem cell transplant from an unrelated donor, so the T cells may come from the graft donor. Some clones in this sample may be carry-over from other donors' samples. Written as DNA, the CDR3 is TGTGCCATCAGTGGTCGAGGTAGGGAGTTGAACTATGGCTACACCTTC. It yields the protein CAISGRGRELNYGYTF.